A selection of T cell receptor beta chains follows, all from one sample in a study of blood T cell repertoires in COVID-19. Clones were read by immunoSEQ multiplex PCR, and TCRdb kept only the in-frame ones, dropping some. The repertoire holds approximately 260,000 clones, around 84% seen once, with about 6.2% in the top ten. The sample consisted of PBMCs or T cells enriched from blood (not recorded which). The receptors were gathered from a woman in her 50s who had been exposed to COVID-19. Both conserved end residues are trimmed from each CDR3.

j_call v_call cdr3_aa
TRBJ1-2 TRBV28 AYAINGQGAAYGYT
TRBJ2-1 TRBV5-4 ASSFRDRDGEQF
TRBJ2-7 TRBV7-2 ASSLDYNSYEQY
TRBJ1-2 TRBV10-1 ATSDIGGSYT
TRBJ2-5 TRBV28 ASTESTGFAETQY
TRBJ1-1 TRBV14 ASSPSPGGRTEAF
TRBJ2-7 TRBV7-2 ASRPGSGGADAEQY
TRBJ1-5 TRBV29-1 SVRQGNQPQH
TRBJ1-1 TRBV5-8 ASSLTGGGTEAF
TRBJ1-1 TRBV7-2 ASSYLKGGITEAF
TRBJ1-2 TRBV6-4 ASSDPKRGGYGYT
TRBJ1-6 TRBV7-2 ASSLVGRTSPLH
TRBJ2-3 TRBV12-3/TRBV12-4 ASRLERDTQY
TRBJ2-5 TRBV5-6 ASSLSKGAGETQY
TRBJ2-1 TRBV5-4 ASSLSRTSGTYNEQF
TRBJ2-1 TRBV18 ASSLKASNEQF
TRBJ1-1 TRBV7-2 ASTKGGVSEAF
TRBJ2-7 TRBV5-1 ASSLSRVFYEQY
TRBJ2-7 TRBV27 ASSLRDRGYEQY
TRBJ1-1 TRBV4-2 ASSQAPPGTEAF
TRBJ1-4 TRBV28 AIGGQTREKLF
TRBJ1-3 TRBV2 ASSVYRRFPGNTIY
TRBJ1-2 TRBV2 ASSEAFGTAYGYT
TRBJ2-4 TRBV5-1 ASSTSGQNIQY
TRBJ1-2 TRBV6-1 ASSERGAMRSSYGYT
TRBJ2-6 TRBV7-2 ASSFSTGQGTYRANVLT
TRBJ2-1 TRBV4-3 ASSRYTGTGGKNEQF
TRBJ1-5 TRBV3-1/TRBV3-2 ASSQEGQPQH
TRBJ1-1 TRBV27 ASARDSRTEAF
TRBJ1-3 TRBV19 ASTADSRTGNTIY
TRBJ2-1 TRBV5-4 AIKRGGVDNEQF